This T cell receptor (beta chain) was recovered during a study of early T cells in non-severe SARS-CoV-2 infection. Worth noting for this clonotype: Its antigen is not identified.

Individual cDNA molecules each received unique molecular identifiers attached to them. TCRdb called the 5' RACE reads again in MiXCR, with one record for every CDR3 protein. The sample lists about 56,000 distinct CDR3 sequences, about 15% occurring once. Germline CDR1 is SGHTA and CDR2 is FQGNSA. The CDR3 contains 15 residues. Trimming removed 3 bases from V and 6 bases from J; junction bases left unmatched: 6. Whole-study findings and limits: Matching against VDJdb likely underestimated virus-specific expansions, favoring anti-spike CD8.

V is TRBV7-2 and J is TRBJ2-3; TRBD2 matches 10 bases. The sequencing here drew on whole blood, taken at baseline. The sequence derives from an adult who was a healthcare worker with PCR-confirmed SARS-CoV-2 infection or an uninfected control (not recorded which). CDR3 DNA sequence: TGTGCCAGCAGCTTCCTGACTAGCGGGCGCGATACGCAGTATTTT. Its protein product is CASSFLTSGRDTQYF.